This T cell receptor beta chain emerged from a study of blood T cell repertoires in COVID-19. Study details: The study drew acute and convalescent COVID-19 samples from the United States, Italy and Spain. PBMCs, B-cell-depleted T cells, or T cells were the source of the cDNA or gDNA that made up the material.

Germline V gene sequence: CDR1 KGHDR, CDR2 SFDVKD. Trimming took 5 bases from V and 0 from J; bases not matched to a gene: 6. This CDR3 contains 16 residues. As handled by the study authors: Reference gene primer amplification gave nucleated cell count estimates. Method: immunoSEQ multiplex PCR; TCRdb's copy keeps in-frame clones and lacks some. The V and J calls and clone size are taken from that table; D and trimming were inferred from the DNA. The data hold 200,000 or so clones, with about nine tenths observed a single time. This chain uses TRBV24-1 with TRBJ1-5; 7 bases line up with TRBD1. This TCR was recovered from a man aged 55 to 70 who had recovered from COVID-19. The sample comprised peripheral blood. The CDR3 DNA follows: TGTGCCACCAGTGCTTCTGACAGGGCTAGCAATCAGCCCCAGCATTTT. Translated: CATSASDRASNQPQHF.